This T cell receptor beta chain was profiled in a study of shared clonotypes between healthy human individuals. All of the donors resided in Nashville, Tennessee, and each was a Caucasian adult. The study separated CD4+ cells into CD45RA+ naive and CD45RA-negative memory subsets. The repertoire was sequenced with immunoSEQ multiplex PCR; TCRdb's copy has only in-frame clones and lacks some. The table includes approximately 1.1 million clones, roughly 74% detected once. CDR3 length: 14 residues. The V end was cut by 3 bases, the J end by 2 bases, with 9 bases between. Germline V CDR1 and CDR2: LNHDA, SQIVND (reference sequence).

Sequenced sample: memory CD4+ T cells from PBMCs. Subset denoted: CD45RA-negative fraction. The sequence came from a man younger than 30 in good health. Some clones in this sample may be carry-over from other donors' samples. The chain couples TRBV19 to TRBJ2-3; D not certain. Here the CDR3 DNA reads TGTGCCAGTAGTATGGCCAGCGTCACAGATACGCAGTATTTT. This encodes CASSMASVTDTQYF.